Listed below are T cell receptor beta chains from one sample, sequenced in a study of shared clonotypes between healthy human individuals. Libraries were prepared by immunoSEQ multiplex PCR; TCRdb keeps only in-frame clonotypes and omits some of them. The table lists hundreds of thousands of clones, around 97% of them singletons. Source material: naive CD4+ T cells sorted from blood. Source of these receptors: a woman aged 30 to 39 in good health. Both conserved end residues are part of each CDR3. A D gene is named only where the DNA matches it firmly. A row's size may be missing; if present it is once, few, many or a size class.

J gene | V gene | clone size | D gene | CDR3 DNA | CDR3 protein
TRBJ2-7 | TRBV19 | . | TRBD2 | TGTGCCAGTGGGGGGGGATCCTACGAGCAGTACTTC | CASGGGSYEQYF
TRBJ2-1 | TRBV2 | . | TRBD2 | TGTGCCAGCAGTGAAGTTCTAGCGGGAGGAGGAAATGAGCAGTTCTTC | CASSEVLAGGGNEQFF
TRBJ1-5 | TRBV28 | . | TRBD1 | TGTGCCAGCAGTCGCGGGGACAGGGATCATCAGCCCCAGCATTTT | CASSRGDRDHQPQHF
TRBJ2-1 | TRBV28 | . | . | TGTGCCAGCAGTAACGGGAGACCGTACAATGAGCAGTTCTTC | CASSNGRPYNEQFF
TRBJ2-7 | TRBV5-4 | . | . | TGTGCCAGCAGCTTGAAGGGGGGAGGCTACGAGCAGTACTTC | CASSLKGGGYEQYF
TRBJ2-7 | TRBV7-3 | once | TRBD2 | TGTGCCAGCAGCCCCGGACTAGCGGGCCACGAGCAGTACTTC | CASSPGLAGHEQYF
TRBJ1-1 | TRBV18 | once | . | TGTGCCAGCTCACTGGGGCTTCCCGTCGCTGCTTTCTTT | CASSLGLPVAAFF
TRBJ2-1 | TRBV21-1 | . | . | TGTGCCAGCCTTCCCCGGTCCGAGCAGTTCTTC | CASLPRSEQFF
TRBJ2-7 | TRBV10-1 | . | TRBD2 | TGCGCCAGCAGTGAGTCGGGACTAGCGGGACTCTACGAGCAGTACTTC | CASSESGLAGLYEQYF
TRBJ1-1 | TRBV6-5 | . | . | TGTGCCAGCAGGGACCCAGCGAACACTGAAGCTTTCTTT | CASRDPANTEAFF
TRBJ2-3 | TRBV4-1 | once | . | TGCGCCAGCAGCCAAGATCTGCAGGACCGAAATACGCAGTATTTT | CASSQDLQDRNTQYF
TRBJ1-6 | TRBV9 | . | . | TGTGCCAGCAGCGTAGGGGGGTCAGAGCTCCACTTT | CASSVGGSELHF
TRBJ1-3 | TRBV2 | . | . | TGTGCCACCCCCGGCAGGGAGTATGGAAACACCATATATTTT | CATPGREYGNTIYF
TRBJ1-4 | TRBV5-1 | . | . | TGCGCCAGCAGCTTGGGACCCAACGATAATGAAAAACTGTTTTTT | CASSLGPNDNEKLFF
TRBJ2-7 | TRBV11-2 | . | . | TGTGCCAGCAGCTTAGCCGTCGGGACTCTCTACGAGCAGTACTTC | CASSLAVGTLYEQYF
TRBJ2-7 | TRBV15 | once | TRBD1 | TGTGCCACCAGGGAACGGGGGACAGGGGAGCAGTACTTC | CATRERGTGEQYF
TRBJ2-7 | TRBV6-5 | . | TRBD1 | TGTGCCAGCCGGACAGGGGATGGTAGTAGGGAGCAGTACTTC | CASRTGDGSREQYF
TRBJ2-5 | TRBV5-1 | . | . | TGCGCCAGCAGCTTGGAGGCCCCTCAAGAGACCCAGTACTTC | CASSLEAPQETQYF
TRBJ2-7 | TRBV5-1 | . | . | TGCGCCAGCAGCTTGGTGGGACGGTCCTACGAGCAGTACTTC | CASSLVGRSYEQYF
TRBJ2-7 | TRBV5-5 | . | . | TGTGCCAGCAGCGCTTCCGGGTACGAGCAGTACTTC | CASSASGYEQYF
TRBJ1-2 | TRBV5-1 | . | . | TGCGCCAGCAGCTTGGTGGCAGGGAATCAGTATGGCTACACCTTC | CASSLVAGNQYGYTF
TRBJ1-1 | TRBV6-1 | . | . | TGTGCCAGCATGATAGGGACGTACACTGAAGCTTTCTTT | CASMIGTYTEAFF
TRBJ2-7 | TRBV11-2 | . | TRBD2 | TGTGCCAGCAGCGCGACTAGCGGGAGCCCCTACGAGCAGTACTTC | CASSATSGSPYEQYF
TRBJ2-1 | TRBV4-2 | . | . | TGTGCCAGCAGCCAAGTAGCGGCCGCGAATGAGCAGTTCTTC | CASSQVAAANEQFF
TRBJ2-3 | TRBV9 | . | TRBD2 | TGTGCCAGCAGCGTAGCTTCACTAGCGGTGATCGGTGGAGATACGCAGTATTTT | CASSVASLAVIGGDTQYF
TRBJ2-7 | TRBV5-4 | . | . | TGTGCCAGCAGCCGAATTTTCGCGGCGGGGGAGCAGTACTTC | CASSRIFAAGEQYF
TRBJ2-7 | TRBV7-9 | . | . | TGTGCCAGCAGCTTAGCGGGGGTCTACGAGCAGTACTTC | CASSLAGVYEQYF
TRBJ2-7 | TRBV7-9 | . | TRBD2 | TGTGCCAGCAGCTTAGGAGGGGGACTAGCGGGTGAGCAGTACTTC | CASSLGGGLAGEQYF
TRBJ2-4 | TRBV27 | . | TRBD2 | TGTGCCAGCAGTCCCGGGACTAGCGGGATTTTGGACATTCAGTACTTC | CASSPGTSGILDIQYF
TRBJ1-5 | TRBV5-1 | . | . | TGCGCCAGCAGCTTGGGGTCCGAGCAGCCCCAGCATTTT | CASSLGSEQPQHF
TRBJ2-1 | TRBV4-1 | . | . | TGCGCCAGCAGCCGCGGCAGGGGCAATGAGCAGTTCTTC | CASSRGRGNEQFF
TRBJ2-3 | TRBV28 | . | TRBD1 | TGTGCCAGCAGCCTCATGTTAGGGGGCGAGAGTTCAGATACGCAGTATTTT | CASSLMLGGESSDTQYF